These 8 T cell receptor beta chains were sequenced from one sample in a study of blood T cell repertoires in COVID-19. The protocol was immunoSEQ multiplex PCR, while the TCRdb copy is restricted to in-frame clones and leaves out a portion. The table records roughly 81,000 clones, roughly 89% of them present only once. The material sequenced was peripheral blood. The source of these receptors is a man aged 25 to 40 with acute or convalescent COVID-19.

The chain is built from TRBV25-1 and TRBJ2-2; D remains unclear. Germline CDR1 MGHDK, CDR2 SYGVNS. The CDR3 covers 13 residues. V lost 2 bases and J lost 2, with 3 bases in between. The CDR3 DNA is TGTGCCAGCAGTGAACCAAACACCGGGGAGCTGTTTTTT. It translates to CASSEPNTGELFF.

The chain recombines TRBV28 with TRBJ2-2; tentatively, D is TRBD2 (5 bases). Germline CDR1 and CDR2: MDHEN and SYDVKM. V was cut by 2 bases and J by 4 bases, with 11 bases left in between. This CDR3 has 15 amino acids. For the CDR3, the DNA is TGTGCCAGCAGTTTAAAGGGAGTGTCCACCGGGGAGCTGTTTTTT. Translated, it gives CASSLKGVSTGELFF.

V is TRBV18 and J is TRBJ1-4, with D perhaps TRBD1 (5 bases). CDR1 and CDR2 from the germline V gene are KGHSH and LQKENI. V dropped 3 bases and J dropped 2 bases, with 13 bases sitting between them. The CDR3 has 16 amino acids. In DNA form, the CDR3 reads TGTGCCAGCTCACCTACCACCCCAGGGACTAATGAAAAACTGTTTTTT. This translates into CASSPTTPGTNEKLFF.

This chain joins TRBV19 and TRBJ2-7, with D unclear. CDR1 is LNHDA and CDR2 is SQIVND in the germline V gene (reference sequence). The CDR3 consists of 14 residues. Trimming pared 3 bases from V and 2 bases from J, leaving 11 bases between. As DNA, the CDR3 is TGTGCCAGTAGTATCCGTGGCGGTACCTACGAGCAGTACTTC. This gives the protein CASSIRGGTYEQYF.

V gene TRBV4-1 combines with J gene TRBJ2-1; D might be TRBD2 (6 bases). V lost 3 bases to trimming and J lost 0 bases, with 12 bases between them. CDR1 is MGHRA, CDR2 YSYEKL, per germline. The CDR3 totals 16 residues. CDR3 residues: CASSHPRGSSYNEQFF. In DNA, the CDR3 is TGCGCCAGCAGCCATCCCCGGGGGAGCTCCTACAATGAGCAGTTCTTC.

This chain's CDR3 is CASLDTHNEQFF. The CDR3 DNA reads as TGTGCCAGCCTCGACACCCACAATGAGCAGTTCTTC. V gene TRBV28 combines with J gene TRBJ2-1; D is unresolved. This CDR3 has 12 amino acids. V dropped 8 bases and J dropped 5 bases, with 10 bases sitting between them. Germline values: CDR1 MDHEN, CDR2 SYDVKM.

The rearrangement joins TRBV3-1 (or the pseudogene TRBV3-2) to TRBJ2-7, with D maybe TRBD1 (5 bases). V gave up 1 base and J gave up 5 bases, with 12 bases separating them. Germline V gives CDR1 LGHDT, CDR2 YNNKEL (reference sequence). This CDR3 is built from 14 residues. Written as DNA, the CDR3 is TGTGCCAGCAGCCAAGGGGGCAGGGTGGACGAGCAGTACTTC. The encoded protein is CASSQGGRVDEQYF.

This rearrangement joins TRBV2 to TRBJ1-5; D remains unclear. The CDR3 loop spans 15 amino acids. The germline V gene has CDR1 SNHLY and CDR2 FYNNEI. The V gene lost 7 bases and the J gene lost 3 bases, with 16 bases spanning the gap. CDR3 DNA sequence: TGTGCCAGCAAGGCGGAGGGAATACCCAATCAGCCCCAGCATTTT. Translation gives CASKAEGIPNQPQHF.